A selection of T cell receptor beta chains follows, all from one sample in a study of T cell repertoires in cytomegalovirus infection. TCRdb re-called the reads with MiXCR, one entry per CDR3 protein. The table shows around 440,000 distinct CDR3 sequences, with roughly 12% occurring only once. Sequenced: PBMCs. These receptors all come from a human donor in good health (CMV status not recorded). Some clones in this sample may be carry-over from other donors' samples. CDR3s include the opening cysteine and the closing phenylalanine or tryptophan. D genes are given only for firm matches. Rows may omit the clone size; those that give it use once, few, many or a size class.

TRBV7-9	TRBJ1-2	many	NA	CASSPRGGRFRYGYTF	TGTGCCAGCAGCCCTCGGGGGGGACGATTTCGGTATGGCTACACCTTC
TRBV12-3/TRBV12-4	TRBJ1-4	many	TRBD1	CASSSGQVNEKLFF	TGTGCCAGCAGCTCGGGACAGGTTAATGAAAAACTGTTTTTT
TRBV28	TRBJ1-2	NA	TRBD1	CASSLQGSEGYTF	TGTGCCAGCAGTCTACAGGGGAGTGAGGGCTACACCTTC
TRBV20-1	TRBJ1-1	NA	NA	CSARRDSNTEAFF	TGCAGTGCTCGCAGGGATAGTAACACTGAAGCTTTCTTT
TRBV6-5	TRBJ2-7	many	TRBD2	CASRTGLADAYEQYF	TGTGCCAGCAGGACGGGACTAGCGGACGCCTACGAGCAGTACTTC
TRBV29-1	TRBJ1-1	NA	NA	CSVEWGRRRNTEAFF	TGCAGCGTTGAGTGGGGGCGACGGAGGAACACTGAAGCTTTCTTT
TRBV25-1	TRBJ1-1	NA	NA	CASSEWPKGAFF	TGTGCCAGCAGTGAATGGCCCAAAGGAGCTTTCTTT
TRBV4-2	TRBJ2-3	many	NA	CASSQDRAARTDTQYF	TGTGCCAGCAGCCAAGATCGGGCAGCCCGCACAGATACGCAGTATTTT
TRBV5-1	TRBJ2-2	NA	NA	CASSETAGELFF	TGCGCCAGCAGCGAGACAGCGGGGGAGCTGTTTTTT
TRBV25-1	TRBJ1-2	NA	NA	CASSEMGGYTF	TGTGCCAGCAGTGAAATGGGTGGCTACACCTTC
TRBV4-2	TRBJ2-4	many	NA	CASSQEAGMMAKNIQYF	TGTGCCAGCAGCCAAGAGGCAGGGATGATGGCCAAAAACATTCAGTACTTC
TRBV27	TRBJ1-6	many	TRBD1	CASSSMRDSQHNSPLHF	TGTGCCAGCAGTTCCATGAGGGACAGTCAACATAATTCACCCCTCCACTTT
TRBV13	TRBJ2-2	many	TRBD2	CASSFSGSYRTGELFF	TGTGCCAGCAGCTTTAGCGGGAGTTATCGAACCGGGGAGCTGTTTTTT
TRBV4-1	TRBJ2-6	many	NA	CASSQGRAYSGANVLTF	TGCGCCAGCAGCCAAGGGCGGGCCTACTCTGGGGCCAACGTCCTGACTTTC
TRBV5-5	TRBJ2-7	few	NA	CASSFQGTASPEQYF	TGTGCCAGCAGCTTTCAAGGGACCGCGTCCCCCGAGCAGTACTTC
TRBV11-2	TRBJ1-1	many	NA	CASIGRVNTFAEAFF	TGTGCCAGCATAGGCAGGGTGAACACGTTTGCTGAAGCTTTCTTT
TRBV19	TRBJ2-4	NA	TRBD1	CASSSGTGGATKNIQYF	TGTGCCAGTAGCAGTGGTACAGGGGGCGCAACCAAAAACATTCAGTACTTC
TRBV12-3/TRBV12-4	TRBJ2-7	many	TRBD2	CASSPRTSGGISYEQYF	TGTGCCAGCAGTCCCAGGACTAGCGGGGGGATCTCCTACGAGCAGTACTTC